The 24 T cell receptor beta chains listed next were all sequenced from one sample in a study of blood T cells in healthy people across ages. A second PCR of 7 to 11 cycles used a sample-barcoded 5' primer and a J-beta primer mix. TCRdb reprocessed the 5' RACE reads with MiXCR, giving one entry per CDR3 protein. The sample contains just over 800,000 distinct CDR3 sequences, 62% of which appear only once. The sample comprised blood. All receptors derive from a man aged 25 to 40 in good health.

J is TRBJ1-5 and V is TRBV12-3 or TRBV12-4, with no clear D. V was cut by 3 bases and J by 0 bases, with 9 bases left in between. CDR3 length: 15 residues. The CDR3: CASSFTGYSNQPQHF. The CDR3 coding sequence is TGTGCCAGCAGTTTCACCGGTTATAGCAATCAGCCCCAGCATTTT.

The chain uses TRBV4-3 and TRBJ2-6; no clear D. Germline V gene data show CDR1 as LGHNA and CDR2 as YSLEER. Trimming stripped 0 bases from V and 2 bases from J, with 5 bases between. The CDR3 length is 15 residues. The DNA of the CDR3 is TGCGCCAGCAGCCAAGAAGACGCTGGGGCCAACGTCCTGACTTTC. It yields the protein CASSQEDAGANVLTF.

Remarks on this clonotype: At one of its ends the junction is not consistent with the germline gene, which may arise from a read error. The rearrangement links TRBV20-1 to TRBJ2-6; D not certain. This CDR3 has 14 amino acids. Germline lookup yields CDR1 DFQATT and CDR2 SNEGSKA (reference sequence). The DNA of the CDR3 is TGCAGTGCCAGAGACGTCTCTGGGGCCAACGTCCTGACTTTC. Translating gives CSARDVSGANVLTF.

The sample holds a few counts of this clonotype. The chain has TRBV6-4 and TRBJ2-2; 7 nucleotides line up with TRBD1. After removal of 2 bases from V and 6 bases from J, the junction contained 3 bases not matched to a gene. Germline values: CDR1 MRHNA, CDR2 SNTAGT. The CDR3 spans 14 residues. The CDR3 here is CASSDDREAGELFF. The CDR3 bases are TGTGCCAGCAGTGACGACAGGGAAGCCGGGGAGCTGTTTTTT.

The DNA for the CDR3 is TGTGCCACCAGCCTACAGGGCTCCTACGAGCAGTACTTC. The encoded protein is CATSLQGSYEQYF. This chain links TRBV15 with TRBJ2-7, with D possibly being TRBD1 (6 bases). CDR3 length: 13 amino acids. The germline V gene has CDR1 LNHNV and CDR2 YYDKDF (reference sequence). Between the trimmed V and J ends, which lost 5 bases and 0 bases, there was a span of 8 bases.

The V call is TRBV7-3, the J call TRBJ2-3; 7 bases are shared with TRBD1. Losses at the gene ends were 4 bases for V and 1 base for J; bases not matched to a gene: 8. Germline assignment: CDR1 SGHTA and CDR2 FQGTGA. The length of the CDR3 is 16 residues. The chain's CDR3 is CASSYNRGAGTDTQYF. The CDR3 DNA sequence: TGTGCCAGCAGCTATAACAGGGGAGCAGGCACAGATACGCAGTATTTT. The whole variable domain, remainder taken from reference TRBV7-3 and TRBJ2-3, is GAGVSQTPSNKVTEKGKYVELRCDPISGHTALYWYRQSLGQGPEFLIYFQGTGAADDSGLPNDRFFAVRPEGSVSTLKIQRTERGDSAVYLCASSYNRGAGTDTQYFGPGTRLTVL.

The V and J genes are TRBV15 and TRBJ2-1; 11 bases match TRBD1. The junction had 2 bases not matched to a gene; V was cut back by 3 bases and J by 4 bases. Germline loops: CDR1 LNHNV, CDR2 YYDKDF (reference sequence). This CDR3 spans 15 amino acids. The CDR3 nucleotides are TGTGCCACCAGCAGGGACAGGGGGCAATACAATGAGCAGTTCTTC. It is translated as CATSRDRGQYNEQFF.

V and J are TRBV4-2 and TRBJ2-1; 9 bases align to TRBD2. V was clipped by 3 bases and J by 4 bases; unmatched bases: 4. The CDR3 has 15 residues. CDR1 is LGHNA, CDR2 YNFKEQ, per germline. As DNA, the CDR3 is TGTGCCAGCAGCCAGCGCGGGGGGGATTACAATGAGCAGTTCTTC. It translates to CASSQRGGDYNEQFF.

In its sample, this clonotype was seen a few times. J is TRBJ2-4 and V is TRBV28, with 7 positions matching TRBD1. The end of the DNA fits TRBJ2-7 better, so the J call may be wrong. This CDR3 comprises 13 residues. The germline gives CDR1 MDHEN, CDR2 SYDVKM. The CDR3 loop is CASSRDSLYEQYF. The CDR3 DNA reads TGTGCCAGCAGTCGGGACAGCCTCTACGAGCAGTACTTC.

A single count supports this clonotype. The chain recombines TRBV12-3 or TRBV12-4 with TRBJ1-4; 7 bases match TRBD1. The CDR3 has 12 residues. The junction had 3 bases not matched to a gene; V was cut back by 6 bases and J by 8 bases. The chain's CDR3 is CASSMDREKLFF. In nucleotides, the CDR3 is TGTGCCAGCAGCATGGACAGGGAAAAACTGTTTTTT.

Concerning this clonotype: A junction boundary mismatches the germline segment, possibly from a read error. The chain combines TRBV12-3 or TRBV12-4 with TRBJ1-2; D is unclear. CDR3 length: 14 amino acids. This chain's CDR3 is CAGSLAPRFYGYTF. CDR3 nucleotides: TGTGCCGGCAGTTTAGCGCCCAGATTCTATGGCTACACCTTC.

Details on this clonotype: A read error may produce the germline difference seen at one junction end. This chain connects TRBV11-3 to TRBJ2-5; D gene unclear. The CDR3 contains 15 residues. Germline CDR1 SGHNT, CDR2 YENEEA. CDR3 region: CACSLVSGEYETQYF. In DNA form, the CDR3 reads TGTGCCTGCAGCTTAGTGTCCGGAGAATATGAGACCCAGTACTTC.

This chain joins TRBV20-1 and TRBJ1-1; D unresolved. V dropped 4 bases and J dropped 5 bases, with 11 bases sitting between them. Germline V lookup: CDR1 DFQATT, CDR2 SNEGSKA (reference sequence). The CDR3 totals 12 residues. CDR3 loop: CSATELETEAFF. The DNA for the CDR3 is TGCAGTGCTACGGAATTGGAAACTGAAGCTTTCTTT.

The chain recombines TRBV5-1 with TRBJ2-3; D unresolved. The CDR3 is 14 residues long. Germline V CDR1 and CDR2: SGHRS, YFSETQ. The V end lost 4 bases, the J end lost 6 bases, and 15 bases lay between the germline ends. The CDR3 coding sequence is TGCGCCAGCAGCCCCCGGACGGCTCAGGATACGCAGTATTTT. This codes for CASSPRTAQDTQYF.

The rearrangement links TRBV12-3 or TRBV12-4 to TRBJ2-5; 8 bases are shared with TRBD2. Trimming cost V 3 bases and J 5 bases; bases outside gene matches: 8. The CDR3 has 15 amino acids. This chain's CDR3 is CASSLAGGVGETQYF. CDR3 DNA: TGTGCCAGCAGTTTGGCCGGGGGGGTAGGGGAGACCCAGTACTTC.

The gene calls are TRBV4-3 and TRBJ2-1; D might be TRBD1 or TRBD2, each matching 5 bases. Germline V gene data show CDR1 as LGHNA and CDR2 as YSLEER. Trimming took off 0 bases at V and 4 bases at J, with 13 bases between the two ends. The CDR3 runs to 16 residues. The CDR3 bases are TGCGCCAGCAGCCAAGATCCCCAGGGACCTTACAATGAGCAGTTCTTC. Its protein product is CASSQDPQGPYNEQFF.

The gene calls are TRBV27 and TRBJ2-3, with TRBD2 matching over 9 bases. The V gene's germline CDR1 is MNHEY and CDR2 SMNVEV (reference sequence). The CDR3 length is 16 residues. J gave up 4 bases and V 1 base, and 6 bases lay outside the gene matches. In nucleotides, the CDR3 is TGTGCCAGCAGTTTATATCCTAGCGGGGTCCCAGATACGCAGTATTTT. Protein sequence: CASSLYPSGVPDTQYF.

Worth noting for this clonotype: This may arise from a read error, as a much more abundant clone is one base away. The chain joins TRBV7-2 to TRBJ2-1; unclear D gene. V was clipped by 1 base and J by 11 bases, with 18 bases between them. Germline values: CDR1 SGHTA, CDR2 FQGNSA. The CDR3 totals 15 residues. This CDR3 is CASSLVARISGQQFF. CDR3 DNA sequence: TGTGCCAGCAGCTTAGTGGCTAGAATCTCGGGTCAGCAGTTCTTC. Looking up the rest from reference TRBV7-2 and TRBJ2-1 gives the full variable domain: GAGVSQSPSNKVTEKGKDVELRCDPISGHTALYWYRQSLGQGLEFLIYFQGNSAPDKSGLPSDRFSAERTGGSVSTLTIQRTQQEDSAVYLCASSLVARISGQQFFGPGTRLTVL.

V is TRBV18 and J is TRBJ2-3; D is uncertain. The CDR3 has 15 amino acids. Germline V gives CDR1 KGHSH, CDR2 LQKENI. Trimming stripped 4 bases from V and 5 bases from J, with 16 bases between. The CDR3 nucleotides read TGTGCCAGCTCACGACGACCCGGGCTTGGAGATACGCAGTATTTT. Translated: CASSRRPGLGDTQYF.

The chain carries TRBV3-1 and TRBJ1-2, with D maybe TRBD1 (5 bases). CDR3 length: 13 residues. The V end lost 7 bases, the J end lost 0 bases, and 9 bases lay between the germline ends. Germline V CDR1 and CDR2: LGHDT, YNNKEL (reference sequence). The CDR3 sequence is CASTGPSNYGYTF. The CDR3 coding sequence is TGTGCCAGCACGGGGCCCTCTAACTATGGCTACACCTTC.

This clonotype has more than one count but fewer than ten. V is TRBV12-3 or TRBV12-4 and J is TRBJ1-2; D is unclear. The germline V and J ends were trimmed by 1 base and 7 bases, with 10 bases remaining between them. The CDR3 is 13 residues long. The CDR3 loop is CASSLGQVGGYTF. For the CDR3, the DNA is TGTGCCAGCAGTTTAGGTCAAGTGGGTGGCTACACCTTC.

The genes are TRBV30 and TRBJ1-2; 7 nucleotides align to TRBD1. Germline loops: CDR1 GTSNPN, CDR2 SVGIG (reference sequence). This CDR3 region has 13 residues. Unmatched junction bases numbered 9, after V lost 3 bases and J lost 8 bases. The CDR3 reads CAWSRGQGGGYTF. DNA of the CDR3: TGTGCCTGGAGCCGGGGGCAGGGGGGCGGCTACACCTTC.

The genes are TRBV20-1 and TRBJ2-6; 9 bases fit TRBD2. V shed 6 bases, J shed 0 bases, and the junction held 12 bases outside the gene matches. CDR3 length: 18 amino acids. Germline V gene lookup returns CDR1 DFQATT and CDR2 SNEGSKA (reference sequence). The CDR3 protein is CSAPRGLAVSSGANVLTF. The DNA for the CDR3 is TGCAGTGCGCCAAGGGGACTAGCCGTTAGCTCTGGGGCCAACGTCCTGACTTTC.

This chain connects TRBV6-2 or TRBV6-3 to TRBJ2-7; D tentatively reads TRBD1 or TRBD2 (5 bases each). Judging by the DNA end, TRBJ2-5 fits better; the J call may be wrong. Germline lookup yields CDR1 MNHEY and CDR2 SVGEGT. The CDR3 contains 14 residues. The chain's CDR3 is CATFDGNWDETQYF. As DNA, the CDR3 is TGTGCCACCTTCGACGGTAACTGGGACGAGACCCAGTACTTC.